Presented here are 32 T cell receptor beta chains from one specimen sequenced in a study of control samples from healthy donors and cancer patients. Sequencing was performed with immunoSEQ multiplex PCR; in TCRdb, only in-frame clones are kept and a portion is missing. The table includes 20,000 to 30,000 clones, 82% detected once. Sequences were obtained from PBMCs. These receptors came from a man aged 55-75 years with colorectal cancer.

The V and J genes are TRBV7-8 and TRBJ2-1, with 7 bases that match TRBD2. The CDR3 is 17 amino acids. The junction had 11 bases not matched to a gene; V was cut back by 5 bases and J by 1 base. The germline V gene has CDR1 SGHVS and CDR2 FQNEAQ. CDR3 bases: TGTGCCAGCAGCCCTGAATGGGGGGGAACTTCCTACAATGAGCAGTTCTTC. Translating it yields CASSPEWGGTSYNEQFF.

The rearrangement joins TRBV4-1 to TRBJ2-4; maybe TRBD1 (5 bases). Per the germline V gene, CDR1 is MGHRA and CDR2 is YSYEKL. The CDR3 extends over 16 amino acids. V lost 2 bases, J lost 0 bases, and 11 bases lay in between. CDR3 residues: CASSQLTALAKNIQYF. CDR3 in DNA: TGCGCCAGCAGCCAACTGACAGCTCTAGCCAAAAACATTCAGTACTTC.

This rearrangement joins TRBV5-1 to TRBJ1-1, with D maybe TRBD1 (6 bases). CDR1 SGHRS and CDR2 YFSETQ come from the germline V gene. The V end was cut by 3 bases, the J end by 2 bases, with 11 bases between. The CDR3 contains 14 residues. The CDR3 region is CASSSRTANTEAFF. The CDR3 DNA reads as TGCGCCAGCAGCTCGCGGACAGCCAACACTGAAGCTTTCTTT.

The sample holds a few counts of this clone. CDR3 nucleotides: TGTGCCAGCAGCTTTCTCCCGGGAACCTACGAGCAGTACTTC. This codes for CASSFLPGTYEQYF. The rearrangement links TRBV7-2 to TRBJ2-7; D might be TRBD2 (5 bases). Germline V lookup: CDR1 SGHTA, CDR2 FQGNSA. The CDR3 spans 14 residues. Trimming pared 3 bases from V and 2 bases from J, leaving 11 bases between.

The chain has TRBV19 and TRBJ2-6; 7 nucleotides match TRBD1. The germline V gene has CDR1 LNHDA and CDR2 SQIVND (reference sequence). Trimming at V came to 7 bases and at J to 1 base, leaving 7 bases not matched to a gene. This CDR3 is built from 16 residues. DNA for the CDR3: TGTGCCAGTATCGCGACAGGGCGGTCTGGGGCCAACGTCCTGACTTTC. It specifies CASIATGRSGANVLTF.

V is TRBV12-5 and J is TRBJ1-4, with D unresolved. Germline values: CDR1 LGHNT, CDR2 FRNRAP. V was clipped by 0 bases and J by 0 bases, with 5 bases between them. The CDR3 runs 15 residues. The CDR3 loop reads CASGLVPATNEKLFF. DNA of the CDR3: TGTGCTAGTGGTTTGGTACCAGCAACTAATGAAAAACTGTTTTTT.

J is TRBJ2-7 and V is TRBV19, with D unresolved. The V gene lost 1 base and the J gene lost 3 bases, with 7 bases spanning the gap. Germline lookup yields CDR1 LNHDA and CDR2 SQIVND (reference sequence). The CDR3 sequence is 13 residues long. CDR3 nucleotide sequence: TGTGCCAGTAGTATAGCAGTAAACTACGAGCAGTACGTC. Translation gives CASSIAVNYEQYV.

The rearrangement links TRBV24-1 to TRBJ2-3; tentatively, D is TRBD1 (6 bases). The V end lost 4 bases, the J end lost 4 bases, and 11 bases lay between the germline ends. Germline V gene lookup returns CDR1 KGHDR and CDR2 SFDVKD. The CDR3 is 14 residues long. The CDR3 reads CATSDSDRSDTQYF. The CDR3 DNA is TGTGCCACCAGTGACTCCGACAGGTCAGATACGCAGTATTTT.

The CDR3, as DNA: TGCAGCACCTTACAGGGTTCGAACACTGAAGCTTTCTTT. Translation: CSTLQGSNTEAFF. J is TRBJ1-1 and V is TRBV29-1; TRBD1 might be the D (6 bases). The germline V gene encodes CDR1 SQVTM and CDR2 ANQGSEA. The CDR3 sequence is 13 residues long. The V and J ends lost 8 bases and 1 base respectively, with 14 bases between them.

The chain uses TRBV3-1 (or the pseudogene TRBV3-2) and TRBJ1-1; D gene ambiguous. The CDR3 length is 14 residues. CDR1 and CDR2 (germline): LGHDT, YNNKEL (reference sequence). V was clipped by 5 bases and J by 1 base, with 11 bases between them. Written as DNA, the CDR3 is TGTGCCAGCAGCTTTTTCGACAAGAACACTGAAGCTTTCTTT. The encoded protein is CASSFFDKNTEAFF.

In its sample, this clone was seen a few times. The J gene is TRBJ2-1, the V gene TRBV19, with a possible D match to TRBD1 (6 bases). The germline V and J ends were trimmed by 3 bases and 0 bases, with 15 bases remaining between them. Germline V gene sequence: CDR1 LNHDA, CDR2 SQIVND (reference sequence). This CDR3 region has 17 residues. CDR3 residues: CASSMGQGWSSYNEQFF. CDR3 nucleotide sequence: TGTGCCAGTAGTATGGGACAAGGATGGAGCTCCTACAATGAGCAGTTCTTC. Combining the CDR3 with reference TRBV19 and TRBJ2-1 gives the whole variable domain DGGITQSPKYLFRKEGQNVTLSCEQNLNHDAMYWYRQDPGQGLRLIYYSQIVNDFQKGDIAEGYSVSREKKESFPLTVTSAQKNPTAFYLCASSMGQGWSSYNEQFFGPGTRLTVL.

J is TRBJ1-2 and V is TRBV6-5; D gene unclear. From germline, CDR1 is MNHEY and CDR2 SVGAGI. This CDR3 has 12 residues. The ends were cut back, 5 bases at V and 4 bases at J, with 8 bases in the middle. DNA for the CDR3: TGTGCCAGCAGTACAGATACCTATGGCTACACCTTC. Translation gives CASSTDTYGYTF.

The chain employs TRBV5-1 and TRBJ1-2; 7 nucleotides align to TRBD1. Unmatched junction bases numbered 7, after V lost 0 bases and J lost 5 bases. In germline, CDR1 is SGHRS, CDR2 YFSETQ. The CDR3 contains 15 residues. The CDR3 spells CASSLVGGSMYGYTF. In DNA form, the CDR3 reads TGCGCCAGCAGCTTGGTAGGGGGCAGTATGTATGGCTACACCTTC.

V gene TRBV4-2 combines with J gene TRBJ2-1, with D possibly TRBD1 on 5 matching bases. Germline values: CDR1 LGHNA, CDR2 YNFKEQ. V lost 2 bases to trimming and J lost 8 bases, with 19 bases between them. The CDR3 spans 16 residues. CDR3 sequence: CASSQFPLGQGYEQFF. The CDR3, as DNA: TGTGCCAGCAGCCAATTTCCTCTCGGGCAGGGTTATGAGCAGTTCTTC.

The chain has TRBV5-4 and TRBJ2-3; D uncertain. CDR1 is SGHNT and CDR2 is YYREEE in the germline V gene (reference sequence). The CDR3 is 12 residues long. Between the trimmed V and J ends, which lost 2 bases and 4 bases, there was a span of 5 bases. For the CDR3, the DNA is TGTGCCAGCAGCTTCTTAGCAGATACGCAGTATTTT. It codes for CASSFLADTQYF.

The CDR3 bases are TGTGCCAGTACCCGGGACAGGGGGACACCCCTCCACTTT. It yields the protein CASTRDRGTPLHF. The V gene is TRBV19, the J gene TRBJ1-6; TRBD1 aligns across 11 bases. The germline CDR1 and CDR2 sequences are LNHDA and SQIVND (reference sequence). The CDR3 consists of 13 residues. V dropped 7 bases and J dropped 11; count of bases not matched to a gene: 4.

This rearrangement joins TRBV2 to TRBJ2-3, with D maybe TRBD1 (5 bases). This CDR3 comprises 16 residues. Germline values: CDR1 SNHLY, CDR2 FYNNEI. V was trimmed by 1 base and J by 4 bases, leaving 15 bases between them. CDR3 nucleotides: TGTGCCAGCAGTGAAGGGGGCAGGGCCTTCGCAGATACGCAGTATTTT. Its translation: CASSEGGRAFADTQYF.

This clone appeared a single time. The chain is built from TRBV5-1 and TRBJ2-5, with D perhaps TRBD1 (6 bases). The CDR3 consists of 15 residues. Germline values: CDR1 SGHRS, CDR2 YFSETQ. Trimming took 1 base from V and 3 from J, leaving 13 bases between them. CDR3 region: CASSLSSRGEETQYF. In nucleotides, the CDR3 is TGCGCCAGCAGCTTGAGTAGCAGGGGAGAAGAGACCCAGTACTTC.

This chain links TRBV3-1 (or the pseudogene TRBV3-2) with TRBJ2-5, with 9 bases fitting TRBD2. Germline V CDR1 and CDR2: LGHDT, YNNKEL (reference sequence). With V trimmed by 4 bases and J by 2 bases, 5 bases remained unmatched. CDR3 length: 15 residues. For the CDR3, the DNA is TGTGCCAGCAGCCGGCCGACTAGCGGACAAGAGACCCAGTACTTC. It codes for CASSRPTSGQETQYF.

V usage is TRBV24-1 and J usage is TRBJ2-1; D is unresolved. This CDR3 is built from 12 residues. Deletions cut 8 bases from V and 5 bases from J, with 9 bases between. Per the germline V gene, CDR1 is KGHDR and CDR2 is SFDVKD. The CDR3 DNA sequence: TGTGCCACCACCACAGCAGACAATGAGCAGTTCTTC. This translates into CATTTADNEQFF.

The chain joins TRBV2 to TRBJ1-1, with D possibly matching TRBD1 (5 bases). The ends were cut back, 6 bases at V and 3 bases at J, with 17 bases in the middle. Per germline, CDR1 SNHLY and CDR2 FYNNEI. This CDR3 is 15 amino acids long. CDR3 sequence reads: CASRTMRGADTEAFF. CDR3 nucleotides: TGTGCCAGCAGAACGATGAGGGGCGCGGACACTGAAGCTTTCTTT.

This clone was seen only once. The J gene is TRBJ2-6, the V gene TRBV7-9, with D perhaps matching TRBD1 (5 bases). The V gene lost 1 base and the J gene lost 0 bases, with 13 bases spanning the gap. Germline values: CDR1 SEHNR, CDR2 FQNEAQ (reference sequence). The CDR3 loop spans 18 amino acids. The CDR3 reads CASSLGQITSSGANVLTF. The CDR3 region has the DNA TGTGCCAGCAGCTTAGGACAGATAACGAGCTCTGGGGCCAACGTCCTGACTTTC.

The V and J genes are TRBV5-1 and TRBJ2-3, with 7 bases matching TRBD2. Germline CDR1 SGHRS, CDR2 YFSETQ. The CDR3 extends over 13 amino acids. Trimming took 4 bases from V and 3 from J; bases not matched to a gene: 2. DNA for the CDR3: TGCGCCAGCAGCCCCGGGGGGACAGATACGCAGTATTTT. Translated, it gives CASSPGGTDTQYF. Variable domain in full (rest from reference TRBV5-1 and TRBJ2-3): KAGVTQTPRYLIKTRGQQVTLSCSPISGHRSVSWYQQTPGQGLQFLFEYFSETQRNKGNFPGRFSGRQFSNSRSEMNVSTLELGDSALYLCASSPGGTDTQYFGPGTRLTVL.

The CDR3 loop reads CASSQGKRGGTDTQYF. CDR3 nucleotide sequence: TGTGCCAGCAGCCAGGGAAAGCGGGGGGGCACAGATACGCAGTATTTT. The chain combines TRBV3-1 (or the pseudogene TRBV3-2) with TRBJ2-3; the match to TRBD2 covers 9 bases. Germline CDR1 reads LGHDT; CDR2 reads YNNKEL (reference sequence). V gave up 3 bases and J gave up 1 base; unmatched junction bases: 5. CDR3 length: 16 residues.

This clone was observed once. This chain connects TRBV27 to TRBJ1-1, with TRBD1 matching 9 bases. Germline V gene lookup returns CDR1 MNHEY and CDR2 SMNVEV (reference sequence). This CDR3 contains 15 residues. V was clipped by 5 bases and J by 4 bases; unmatched bases: 8. The chain's CDR3 is CASSPTGQGGTEAFF. In nucleotides, the CDR3 is TGTGCCAGCAGTCCCACGGGACAGGGAGGCACTGAAGCTTTCTTT.

The CDR3 DNA reads as TGCAGTGCTAGTGAACGGGTGGTTGACACTGAAGCTTTCTTT. Its translation: CSASERVVDTEAFF. The V call is TRBV20-1, the J call TRBJ1-1; no firm D call. This CDR3 is 14 amino acids long. Trimming left V 3 bases short and J 3 bases short, with 14 bases between. From germline, CDR1 is DFQATT and CDR2 SNEGSKA (reference sequence).

This clone occurred once. The chain links TRBV7-7 to TRBJ2-3; D gene unclear. Trimming took 1 base from V and 5 from J, leaving 10 bases between them. The CDR3 is 14 amino acids. Germline CDR1 is SSHAT and CDR2 is FNYEAQ (reference sequence). The DNA for the CDR3 is TGTGCCAGCAGCTTAGAAGGACGTATAGATACGCAGTATTTT. This codes for CASSLEGRIDTQYF. The whole variable domain, filled in from reference TRBV7-7 and TRBJ2-3, reads GAGVSQSPRYKVTKRGQDVTLRCDPISSHATLYWYQQALGQGPEFLTYFNYEAQPDKSGLPSDRFSAERPEGSISTLTIQRTEQRDSAMYRCASSLEGRIDTQYFGPGTRLTVL.

The rearrangement joins TRBV29-1 to TRBJ1-1; D gene ambiguous. CDR3 length equals 13 residues. V dropped 1 base and J dropped 1 base, with 7 bases sitting between them. Germline CDR1 reads SQVTM; CDR2 reads ANQGSEA. The CDR3 sequence: CSVEVNPNTEAFF. The CDR3 DNA follows: TGCAGCGTTGAAGTGAATCCGAACACTGAAGCTTTCTTT.

This chain connects TRBV30 to TRBJ1-3, with D perhaps TRBD1 (6 bases). This CDR3 spans 17 amino acids. The V gene lost 0 bases and the J gene lost 0 bases, with 15 bases spanning the gap. Germline CDR1 GTSNPN, CDR2 SVGIG (reference sequence). The CDR3 region has the DNA TGTGCCTGGAGTGTTCATTTCGGACAGAACTCTGGAAACACCATATATTTT. It yields the protein CAWSVHFGQNSGNTIYF. Full variable domain (outside the CDR3, taken from reference TRBV30 and TRBJ1-3): SQTIHQWPATLVQPVGSPLSLECTVEGTSNPNLYWYRQAAGRGLQLLFYSVGIGQISSEVPQNLSASRPQDRQFILSSKKLLLSDSGFYLCAWSVHFGQNSGNTIYFGEGSWLTVV.

This chain joins TRBV27 and TRBJ2-7; D gene ambiguous. Germline V CDR1 and CDR2: MNHEY, SMNVEV (reference sequence). The CDR3 is 14 amino acids. Trimming removed 3 bases at V and 0 bases at J, with 9 bases between. CDR3 coding DNA: TGTGCCAGCAGTTTCAGGCTTTCCTCCTACGAGCAGTACTTC. Protein sequence: CASSFRLSSYEQYF.

In this sample, this clone turned up a few times. The V gene is TRBV7-2, the J gene TRBJ1-6; possibly TRBD1 for D (5 bases). Trimming removed 1 base from V and 9 bases from J, with 10 bases in between. Per the germline V gene, CDR1 is SGHTA and CDR2 is FQGNSA. The CDR3 extends over 14 amino acids. The CDR3 spells CASSLVPGPSPLHF. The CDR3 DNA follows: TGTGCCAGCAGCTTAGTGCCGGGGCCTTCACCCCTCCACTTT.

The table lists this clone with a count of one. The chain combines TRBV20-1 with TRBJ1-2; maybe TRBD1 (5 bases). The germline V gene encodes CDR1 DFQATT and CDR2 SNEGSKA (reference sequence). V was pared by 4 bases and J by 6 bases, with 9 bases between. The CDR3 loop spans 11 amino acids. CDR3 bases: TGCAGTGCTATCTGGGGGAATGGCTACACCTTC. This sequence encodes CSAIWGNGYTF.